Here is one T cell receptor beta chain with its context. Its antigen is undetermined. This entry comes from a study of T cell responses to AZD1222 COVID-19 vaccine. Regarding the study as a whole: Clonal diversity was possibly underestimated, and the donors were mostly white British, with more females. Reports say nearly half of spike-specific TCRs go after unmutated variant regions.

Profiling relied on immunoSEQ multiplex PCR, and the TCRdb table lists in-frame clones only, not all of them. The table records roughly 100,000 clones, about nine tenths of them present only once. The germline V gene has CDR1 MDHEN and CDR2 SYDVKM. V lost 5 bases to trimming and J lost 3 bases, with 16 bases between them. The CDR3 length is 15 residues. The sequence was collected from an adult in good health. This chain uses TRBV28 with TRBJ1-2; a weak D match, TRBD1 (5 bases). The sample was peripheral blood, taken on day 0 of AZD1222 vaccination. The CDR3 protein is CASSLSSGAYYGYTF. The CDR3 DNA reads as TGTGCCAGCAGTCTCTCATCCGGGGCCTACTATGGCTACACCTTC.